This T cell receptor beta chain derives from a study of T cell responses to AZD1222 COVID-19 vaccine. Across the study: Recipients boosted at about 4 weeks or about 12 weeks are pooled.

This clone was seen only once. What it binds is not known. Study-level findings and limits: Repertoires in all cases were sampled only once the peak T cell response had passed. The donors showed a predominance of white British ancestry and of females, with possible underestimation of clonal diversity.

The V gene lost 4 bases and the J gene lost 4 bases, with 10 bases spanning the gap. The germline V gene encodes CDR1 SEHNR and CDR2 FQNEAQ (reference sequence). CDR3 size: 13 residues. Assay: immunoSEQ multiplex PCR; the TCRdb copy retains only in-frame clones and omits some. The profile covers about 110,000 clones, with roughly nine tenths appearing a single time and roughly 7% taken by the ten largest. This receptor was obtained from an adult in good health. The sequences come from peripheral blood, collected on day 0 of AZD1222 vaccination. The chain couples TRBV7-9 to TRBJ1-1; the D gene is possibly TRBD1 (5 bases). CDR3 coding DNA: TGTGCCAGCAGCTCCCTGGGGGGCACTGAAGCTTTCTTT. Amino acid sequence: CASSSLGGTEAFF. Variable domain in full (rest from reference TRBV7-9 and TRBJ1-1): DTGVSQNPRHKITKRGQNVTFRCDPISEHNRLYWYRQTLGQGPEFLTYFQNEAQLEKSRLLSDRFSAERPKGSFSTLEIQRTEQGDSAMYLCASSSLGGTEAFFGQGTRLTVV.